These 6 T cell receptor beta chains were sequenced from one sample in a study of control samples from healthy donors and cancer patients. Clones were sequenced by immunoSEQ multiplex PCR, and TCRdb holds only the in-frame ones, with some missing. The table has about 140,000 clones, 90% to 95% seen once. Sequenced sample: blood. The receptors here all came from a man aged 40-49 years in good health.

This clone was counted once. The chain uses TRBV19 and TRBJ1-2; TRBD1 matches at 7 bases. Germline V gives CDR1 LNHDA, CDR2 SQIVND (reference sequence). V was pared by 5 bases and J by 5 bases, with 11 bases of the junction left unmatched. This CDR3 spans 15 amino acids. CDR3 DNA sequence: TGTGCCAGTAGTCAACCTACCGACAGGGATTATGGCTACACCTTC. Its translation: CASSQPTDRDYGYTF.

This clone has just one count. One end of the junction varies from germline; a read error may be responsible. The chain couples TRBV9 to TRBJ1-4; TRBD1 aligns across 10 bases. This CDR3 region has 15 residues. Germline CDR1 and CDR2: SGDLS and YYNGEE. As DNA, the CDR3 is TGTGCCAGCAGCGTAGGACAGGGGGCTAAAGAAAAACTGTTTTTT. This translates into CASSVGQGAKEKLFF.

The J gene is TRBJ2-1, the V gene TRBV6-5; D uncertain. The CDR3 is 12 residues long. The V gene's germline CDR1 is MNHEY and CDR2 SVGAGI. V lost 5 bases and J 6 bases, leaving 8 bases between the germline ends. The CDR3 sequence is CASSRRPNEQFF. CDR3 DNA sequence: TGTGCCAGCAGTCGCCGACCCAATGAGCAGTTCTTC.

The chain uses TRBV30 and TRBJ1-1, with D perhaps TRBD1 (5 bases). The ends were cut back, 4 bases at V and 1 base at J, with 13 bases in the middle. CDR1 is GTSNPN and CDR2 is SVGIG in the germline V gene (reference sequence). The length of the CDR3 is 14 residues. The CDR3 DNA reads TGTGCCTGGAAAAGGGGATTTGGGAACACTGAAGCTTTCTTT. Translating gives CAWKRGFGNTEAFF.

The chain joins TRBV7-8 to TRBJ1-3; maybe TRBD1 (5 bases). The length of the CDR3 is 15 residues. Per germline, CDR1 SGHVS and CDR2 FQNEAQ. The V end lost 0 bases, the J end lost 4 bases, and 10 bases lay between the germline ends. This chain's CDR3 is CASSLAQGSGNTIYF. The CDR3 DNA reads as TGTGCCAGCAGCTTAGCGCAGGGATCCGGAAACACCATATATTTT.

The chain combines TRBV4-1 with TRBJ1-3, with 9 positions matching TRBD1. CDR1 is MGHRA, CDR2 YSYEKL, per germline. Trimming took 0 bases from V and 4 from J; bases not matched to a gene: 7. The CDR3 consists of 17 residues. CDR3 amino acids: CASSQDLDRGYGNTIYF. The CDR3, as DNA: TGCGCCAGCAGCCAAGATCTTGACAGGGGGTACGGAAACACCATATATTTT.